This T cell receptor beta chain was sequenced during a study of T-cell reconstitution after alpha-beta-depleted transplantation in children. CDR3 size: 13 residues. Trimming removed 6 bases from V and 3 bases from J, with 12 bases in between. General study findings and limits: Newly made T cells mostly supplied T-cell counts and diversity one year after transplant.

Unique molecular identifiers were used in preparing the TCRbeta library. MiXCR, run by TCRdb on the PCR reads, gives a single entry per CDR3 protein. The sample gives about 130,000 distinct CDR3 sequences, roughly 9.7% of which show up once; nearly 25% is in the top ten. Note on this clonotype: The antigen is undetermined.

The chain employs TRBV12-3 or TRBV12-4 and TRBJ2-7; D is uncertain. Material: PBMCs, mostly from graft donor cells, obtained 180 days after TCRalphabeta/CD19-depleted stem cell transplant. The TCR originated in a girl under three years old who had a stem cell transplant for combined immunodeficiency, so the T cells may come from the graft donor. CDR3 DNA sequence: TGTGCCAGCAGCCCATTGCCCCTCTACGAGCAGTACTTC. It specifies CASSPLPLYEQYF.